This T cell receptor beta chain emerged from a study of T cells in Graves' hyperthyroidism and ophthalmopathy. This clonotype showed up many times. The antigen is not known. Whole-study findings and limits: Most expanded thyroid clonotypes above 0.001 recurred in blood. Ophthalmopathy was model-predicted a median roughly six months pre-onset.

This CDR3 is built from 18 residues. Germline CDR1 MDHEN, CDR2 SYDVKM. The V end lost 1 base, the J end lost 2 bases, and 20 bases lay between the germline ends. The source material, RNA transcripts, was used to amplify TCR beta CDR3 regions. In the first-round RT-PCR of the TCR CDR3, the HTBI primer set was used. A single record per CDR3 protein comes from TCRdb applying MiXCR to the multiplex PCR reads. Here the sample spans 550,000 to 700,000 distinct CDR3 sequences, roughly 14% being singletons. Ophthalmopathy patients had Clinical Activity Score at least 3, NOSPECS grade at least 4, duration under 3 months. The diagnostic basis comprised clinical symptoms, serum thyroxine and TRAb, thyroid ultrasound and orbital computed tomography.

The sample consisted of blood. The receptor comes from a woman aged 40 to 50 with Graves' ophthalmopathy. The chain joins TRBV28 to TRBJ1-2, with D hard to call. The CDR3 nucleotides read TGTGCCAGCAGTTTATCTCCTGTCGGGAGCTCCTTAAACTATGGCTACACCTTC. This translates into CASSLSPVGSSLNYGYTF.